This T cell receptor beta chain was identified in a study of blood T cell repertoires in COVID-19. Overall study: Samples taken during acute and convalescent COVID-19 were collected in the United States, Italy and Spain. Sources were T cells, B-cell-depleted T cells, or PBMCs; the material itself was cDNA or gDNA.

V was pared by 0 bases and J by 8 bases, with 4 bases of the junction left unmatched. CDR3 size: 14 residues. Germline V gene data show CDR1 as GTSNPN and CDR2 as SVGIG (reference sequence). Original processing notes: By means of reference gene primer amplification, nucleated cell counts were estimated. TCRdb's table, derived via immunoSEQ multiplex PCR, lists solely in-frame clones and lacks some. That table is the source of V, J and clone size, and D and trimming were worked out from the DNA. The table records 250,000 to 400,000 clones, around 86% of them present only once. Only a few counts were recorded for this clone.

The sequence was obtained from a man aged 50 to 59 with active or convalescent COVID-19. The chain has TRBV30 and TRBJ2-1; 10 bases agree with TRBD1. The source material was peripheral blood. As DNA, the CDR3 is TGTGCCTGGAGTGTATGGGACAGGGGCGATGAGCAGTTCTTC. As protein: CAWSVWDRGDEQFF.